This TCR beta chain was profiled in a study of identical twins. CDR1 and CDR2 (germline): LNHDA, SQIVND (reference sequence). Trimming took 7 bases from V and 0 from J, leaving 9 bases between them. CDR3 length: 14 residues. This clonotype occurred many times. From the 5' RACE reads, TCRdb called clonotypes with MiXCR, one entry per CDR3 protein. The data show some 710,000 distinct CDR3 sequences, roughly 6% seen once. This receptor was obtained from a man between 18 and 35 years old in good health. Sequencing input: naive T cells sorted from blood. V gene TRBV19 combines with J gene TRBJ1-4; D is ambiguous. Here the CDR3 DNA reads TGTGCCAGTAAGAACCGTCCAACTAATGAAAAACTGTTTTTT. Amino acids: CASKNRPTNEKLFF.